Below are 14 T cell receptor beta chains sequenced from a single sample in a study of blood T cell repertoires in COVID-19. The assay was immunoSEQ multiplex PCR, and TCRdb's table has in-frame clones only and misses some. The sample lists some 250,000 clones, approximately 82% occurring once. Sequenced material: peripheral blood. The receptor set was obtained from a woman aged 18-30 years with acute or convalescent COVID-19.

This clone has just a few counts. The chain uses TRBV28 and TRBJ1-4, with no clear D. The CDR3 has 14 amino acids. Germline assignment: CDR1 MDHEN and CDR2 SYDVKM. The V and J ends lost 5 bases and 4 bases respectively, with 11 bases between them. CDR3 bases: TGTGCCAGCAGTCCCGCGGGAGTTAATGAAAAACTGTTTTTT. This sequence encodes CASSPAGVNEKLFF. The full variable domain, in which reference TRBV28 and TRBJ1-4 provide the parts outside the CDR3, is DVKVTQSSRYLVKRTGEKVFLECVQDMDHENMFWYRQDPGLGLRLIYFSYDVKMKEKGDIPEGYSVSREKKERFSLILESASTNQTSMYLCASSPAGVNEKLFFGSGTQLSVL.

This chain connects TRBV19 to TRBJ1-5; D is uncertain. V lost 5 bases, J lost 6 bases, and 8 bases lay in between. The CDR3 contains 12 residues. Germline loops: CDR1 LNHDA, CDR2 SQIVND (reference sequence). Here the CDR3 reads CASSRVGQPQHF. For the CDR3, the DNA is TGTGCCAGTAGTCGGGTGGGTCAGCCCCAGCATTTT.

V gene TRBV29-1 combines with J gene TRBJ2-7, with 9 bases matching TRBD2. The CDR3 spans 13 residues. Per germline, CDR1 SQVTM and CDR2 ANQGSEA. V lost 3 bases and J lost 2; bases outside the gene matches: 2. CDR3 nucleotide sequence: TGCAGCGTTGAGCCTAGCGGGACCTACGAGCAGTACTTC. Its protein is CSVEPSGTYEQYF.

The sample holds a few counts of this clone. V usage is TRBV6-5 and J usage is TRBJ1-2; 8 bases fit TRBD1. This CDR3 spans 15 amino acids. V dropped 0 bases and J dropped 2; count of bases not matched to a gene: 2. CDR1 and CDR2 (germline): MNHEY, SVGAGI. CDR3 DNA sequence: TGTGCCAGCAGTTACTCGGCAGGGGGCAACTATGGCTACACCTTC. Translating gives CASSYSAGGNYGYTF.

The chain carries TRBV9 and TRBJ1-1, with 7 bases lining up with TRBD1. CDR1 SGDLS and CDR2 YYNGEE come from the germline V gene. This CDR3 is built from 15 residues. V lost 3 bases, J lost 0 bases, and 5 bases stayed unmatched. The CDR3 DNA reads as TGTGCCAGCAGCGGGACAGGTCGATTGAACACTGAAGCTTTCTTT. It is translated as CASSGTGRLNTEAFF.

The chain uses TRBV6-5 and TRBJ1-1, with D perhaps matching TRBD1 (5 bases). Germline CDR1 and CDR2: MNHEY and SVGAGI. This CDR3 contains 15 residues. Trimming cost V 0 bases and J 1 base, with 9 bases left between them. The CDR3 is CASSYSPTGNTEAFF. The DNA of the CDR3 is TGTGCCAGCAGTTACTCCCCTACAGGGAACACTGAAGCTTTCTTT.

The chain employs TRBV20-1 and TRBJ2-5, with no clear D. The CDR3 is 12 amino acids. V was pared by 3 bases and J by 5 bases, with 10 bases between. Germline CDR1 is DFQATT and CDR2 is SNEGSKA (reference sequence). In nucleotides, the CDR3 is TGCAGTGCTAGTCTCCGGCGGGAGACCCAGTACTTC. Its translation: CSASLRRETQYF.

This sequence joins TRBV6-4 and TRBJ2-2; maybe TRBD2 (6 bases). Trimming left V 0 bases short and J 1 base short, with 9 bases between. The CDR3 contains 16 residues. CDR1 and CDR2 from the germline V gene are MRHNA and SNTAGT. CDR3 sequence reads: CASSDSGSGNTGELFF. DNA for the CDR3: TGTGCCAGCAGTGACTCTGGTAGCGGGAACACCGGGGAGCTGTTTTTT.

This chain uses TRBV28 with TRBJ2-5; D is unclear. The V gene's germline CDR1 is MDHEN and CDR2 SYDVKM. V was clipped by 7 bases and J by 2 bases, with 11 bases between them. This CDR3 spans 13 amino acids. The CDR3: CASNLSLQETQYF. DNA of the CDR3: TGTGCCAGCAACCTATCCCTACAAGAGACCCAGTACTTC.

CDR3: CASSPGTSGRVNNEQFF. CDR3 nucleotide sequence: TGTGCCAGCAGCCCCGGGACTAGCGGGAGAGTGAACAATGAGCAGTTCTTC. The gene calls are TRBV9 and TRBJ2-1; 14 positions match TRBD2. The germline V gene has CDR1 SGDLS and CDR2 YYNGEE. The length of the CDR3 is 17 residues. V shed 4 bases, J shed 5 bases, and the junction held 8 bases outside the gene matches.

A single count supports this clone. The rearrangement links TRBV19 to TRBJ2-3; D unclear. Germline values: CDR1 LNHDA, CDR2 SQIVND (reference sequence). The CDR3 extends over 14 amino acids. V was clipped by 5 bases and J by 6 bases, with 15 bases between them. Here the CDR3 DNA reads TGTGCCAGTAGTCCGACATCCGCCCGGGATACGCAGTATTTT. Its protein is CASSPTSARDTQYF.

The chain has TRBV9 and TRBJ2-1, with D unresolved. CDR1 is SGDLS, CDR2 YYNGEE, per germline. The CDR3 totals 15 residues. The germline V and J ends were trimmed by 1 base and 2 bases, with 10 bases remaining between them. CDR3 sequence reads: CASSVTYDPYNEQFF. CDR3 coding DNA: TGTGCCAGCAGCGTAACTTACGATCCCTACAATGAGCAGTTCTTC.

The chain couples TRBV27 to TRBJ1-2; D uncertain. V lost 3 bases and J lost 6, with 11 bases in between. CDR1 is MNHEY, CDR2 SMNVEV, per germline (reference sequence). The CDR3 has 13 residues. CDR3 sequence reads: CASSFRGFDGYTF. The CDR3 DNA sequence: TGTGCCAGCAGTTTTCGGGGATTCGATGGCTACACCTTC.

CDR3 nucleotide sequence: TGTGCCAGCAGCTGGAGACTAGCGGGAGCCTCTTTCTCTGGGGCCAACGTCCTGACTTTC. It codes for CASSWRLAGASFSGANVLTF. The V and J genes are TRBV6-2 or TRBV6-3 and TRBJ2-6, with 12 bases aligning to TRBD2. The CDR3 loop spans 20 amino acids. Germline CDR1 and CDR2: MNHEY and SVGEGT. With V trimmed by 6 bases and J by 0 bases, 12 bases remained unmatched.